This T cell receptor beta chain was observed in a study of shared clonotypes between healthy human individuals. The study's findings and limits: Relative to their counterparts shared across all four donors, non-shared clonotypes exhibited diminished generation probabilities.

The assay was immunoSEQ multiplex PCR, and TCRdb's table has in-frame clones only and misses some. The sample contains over 100,000 clones, more than 65% of which appear only once. Each donor was a Caucasian adult residing in Nashville, Tennessee. Trimming removed 6 bases at V and 0 bases at J, with 20 bases between. Germline V gives CDR1 LNHNV, CDR2 YYDKDF (reference sequence). The CDR3 contains 17 residues. Regarding this clone: Antigen: not known.

The specimen was memory CD8+ T cells sorted from blood. Noted subset: CD45RO+ cells pooled with CCR7-negative TemRA cells. The chain recombines TRBV15 with TRBJ1-2, with a possible D match to TRBD1 (5 bases). The receptor's source is a woman in her 30s in good health. The CDR3 protein is CATSTREGAEANYGYTF. The CDR3 DNA follows: TGTGCCACCAGTACCCGGGAAGGGGCGGAGGCTAACTATGGCTACACCTTC. Complete variable domain (other parts from reference TRBV15 and TRBJ1-2): DAMVIQNPRYQVTQFGKPVTLSCSQTLNHNVMYWYQQKSSQAPKLLFHYYDKDFNNEADTPDNFQSRRPNTSFCFLDIRSPGLGDTAMYLCATSTREGAEANYGYTFGSGTRLTVV.